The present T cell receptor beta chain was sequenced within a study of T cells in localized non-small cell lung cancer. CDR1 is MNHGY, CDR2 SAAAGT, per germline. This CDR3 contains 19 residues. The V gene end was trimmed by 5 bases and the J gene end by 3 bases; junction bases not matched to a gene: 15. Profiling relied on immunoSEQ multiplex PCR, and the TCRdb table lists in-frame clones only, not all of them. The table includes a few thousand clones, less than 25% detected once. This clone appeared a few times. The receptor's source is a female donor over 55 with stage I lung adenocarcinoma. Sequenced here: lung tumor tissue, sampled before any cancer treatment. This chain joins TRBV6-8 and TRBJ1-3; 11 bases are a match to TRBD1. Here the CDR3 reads CASSRRPGQGVPDGNTIYF. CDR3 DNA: TGTGCCAGCAGTCGTCGCCCGGGACAGGGGGTCCCGGATGGAAACACCATATATTTT.